This T cell receptor beta chain was identified during a study of T cells in localized non-small cell lung cancer. With regard to this clone: Since a much larger clone is just one base distant, this may be a read error. Other DNA sequences in this specimen translate into the identical CDR3.

TCRdb keeps only in-frame clones here, not all; method: immunoSEQ multiplex PCR. The sample lists approximately 30,000 clones; approximately 90% were seen once. The CDR3 has 18 amino acids. Germline lookup yields CDR1 SEHNR and CDR2 FQNEAQ (reference sequence). The chain links TRBV7-9 to TRBJ2-7; 9 bases match TRBD2. The source was peripheral blood, collected before any cancer treatment. This TCR came from a woman between 18 and 55 years old with stage I lung adenocarcinoma. The CDR3 protein is CASSPAQSSGRISYEQYF. Written as DNA, the CDR3 is TGTGCCAGCAGCCCAGCCCAGAGTAGCGGGAGAATCTCCTACGAGCAATACTTC.